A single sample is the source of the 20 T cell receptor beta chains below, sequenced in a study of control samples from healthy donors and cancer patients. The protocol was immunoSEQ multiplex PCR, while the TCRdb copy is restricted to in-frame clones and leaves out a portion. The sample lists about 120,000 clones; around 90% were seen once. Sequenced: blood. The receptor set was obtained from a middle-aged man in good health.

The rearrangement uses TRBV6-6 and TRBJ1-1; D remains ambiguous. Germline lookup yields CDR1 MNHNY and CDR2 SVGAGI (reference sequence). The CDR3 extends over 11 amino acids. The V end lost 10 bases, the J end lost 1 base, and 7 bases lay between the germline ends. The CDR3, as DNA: TGTGCCACCCGGTCGAACACTGAAGCTTTCTTT. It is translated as CATRSNTEAFF.

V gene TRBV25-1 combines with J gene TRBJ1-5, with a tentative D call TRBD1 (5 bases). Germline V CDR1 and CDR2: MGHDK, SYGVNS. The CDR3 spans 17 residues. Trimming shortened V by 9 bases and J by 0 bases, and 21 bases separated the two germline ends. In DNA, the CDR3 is TGTGCCAGACTCACGATCAGGGCGGGAATTAGCAATCAGCCCCAGCATTTT. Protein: CARLTIRAGISNQPQHF.

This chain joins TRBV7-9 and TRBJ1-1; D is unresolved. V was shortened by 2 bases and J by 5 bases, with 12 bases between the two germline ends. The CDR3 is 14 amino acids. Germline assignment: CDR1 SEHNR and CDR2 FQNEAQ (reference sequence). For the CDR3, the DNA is TGTGCCAGCAGCTTATCAGTCAGAGGGACTGAAGCTTTCTTT. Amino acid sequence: CASSLSVRGTEAFF.

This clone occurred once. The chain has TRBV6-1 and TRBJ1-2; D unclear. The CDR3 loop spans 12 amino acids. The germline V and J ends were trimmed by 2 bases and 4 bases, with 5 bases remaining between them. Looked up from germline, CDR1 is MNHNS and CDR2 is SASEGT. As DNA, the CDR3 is TGTGCCAGCAGTGAAAAATTCTATGGCTACACCTTC. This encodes CASSEKFYGYTF.

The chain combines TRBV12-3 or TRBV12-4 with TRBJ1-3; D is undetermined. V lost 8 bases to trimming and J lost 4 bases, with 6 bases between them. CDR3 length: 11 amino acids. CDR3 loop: CASSVGNTIYF. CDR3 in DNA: TGTGCCAGCTCCGTGGGAAACACCATATATTTT.

The CDR3 DNA follows: TGTGCCAGCAGCCCCTTCATAGAAGCTTTCTTT. Its translation: CASSPFIEAFF. The rearrangement uses TRBV7-9 and TRBJ1-1; D gene ambiguous. This CDR3 has 11 residues. Trimming shortened V by 5 bases and J by 8 bases, and 9 bases separated the two germline ends. The germline V gene has CDR1 SEHNR and CDR2 FQNEAQ (reference sequence).

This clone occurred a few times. The CDR3 DNA is TGTGCCAGCAGCGCAATCAGGGGGCGGGATGAGCAGTTCTTC. Protein sequence: CASSAIRGRDEQFF. V gene TRBV7-2 combines with J gene TRBJ2-1; TRBD1 agrees at 8 bases. Looked up from germline, CDR1 is SGHTA and CDR2 is FQGNSA. The CDR3 sequence is 14 residues long. After removal of 5 bases from V and 8 bases from J, the junction contained 8 bases not matched to a gene.

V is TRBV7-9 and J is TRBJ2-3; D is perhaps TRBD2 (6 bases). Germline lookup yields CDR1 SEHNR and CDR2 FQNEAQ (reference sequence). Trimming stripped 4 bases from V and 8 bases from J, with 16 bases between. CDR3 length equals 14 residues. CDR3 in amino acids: CASSSRGSPTTQYF. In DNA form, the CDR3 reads TGTGCCAGCAGCTCCCGGGGGTCTCCCACTACGCAGTATTTT. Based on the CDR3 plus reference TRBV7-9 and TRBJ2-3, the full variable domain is DTGVSQNPRHKITKRGQNVTFRCDPISEHNRLYWYRQTLGQGPEFLTYFQNEAQLEKSRLLSDRFSAERPKGSFSTLEIQRTEQGDSAMYLCASSSRGSPTTQYFGPGTRLTVL.

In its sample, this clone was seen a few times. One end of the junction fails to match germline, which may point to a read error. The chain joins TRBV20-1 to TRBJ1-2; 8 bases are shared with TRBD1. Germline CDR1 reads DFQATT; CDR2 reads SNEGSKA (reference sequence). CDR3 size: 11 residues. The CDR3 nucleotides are TGCAGTGCGCCAAATCCGGGACAGGAGCCCTTC. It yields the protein CSAPNPGQEPF.

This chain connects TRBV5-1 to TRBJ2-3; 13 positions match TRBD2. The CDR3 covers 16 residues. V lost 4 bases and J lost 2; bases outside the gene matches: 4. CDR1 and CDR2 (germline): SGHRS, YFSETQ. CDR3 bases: TGCGCCAGCAGCCTAGGACTAGCGGGAGACACAGATACGCAGTATTTT. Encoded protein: CASSLGLAGDTDTQYF.

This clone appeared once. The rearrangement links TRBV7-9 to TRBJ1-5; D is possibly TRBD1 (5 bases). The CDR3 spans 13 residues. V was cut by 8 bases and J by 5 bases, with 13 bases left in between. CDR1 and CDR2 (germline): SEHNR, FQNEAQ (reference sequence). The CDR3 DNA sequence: TGTGCCAGCGCCTCGCAGGGCGATCAGCCCCAGCATTTT. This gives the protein CASASQGDQPQHF.

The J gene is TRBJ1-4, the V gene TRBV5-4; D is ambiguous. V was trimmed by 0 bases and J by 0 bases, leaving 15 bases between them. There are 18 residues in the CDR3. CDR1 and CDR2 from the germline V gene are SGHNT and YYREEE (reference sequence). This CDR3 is CASSLGSGTTATNEKLFF. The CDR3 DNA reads TGTGCCAGCAGCTTGGGCTCTGGAACAACAGCAACTAATGAAAAACTGTTTTTT. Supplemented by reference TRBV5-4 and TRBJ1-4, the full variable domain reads ETGVTQSPTHLIKTRGQQVTLRCSSQSGHNTVSWYQQALGQGPQFIFQYYREEENGRGNFPPRFSGLQFPNYSSELNVNALELDDSALYLCASSLGSGTTATNEKLFFGSGTQLSVL.

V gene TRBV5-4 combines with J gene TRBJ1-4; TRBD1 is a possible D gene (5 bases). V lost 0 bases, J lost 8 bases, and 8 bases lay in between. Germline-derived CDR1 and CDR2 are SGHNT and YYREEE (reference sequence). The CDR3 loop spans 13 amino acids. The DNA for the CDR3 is TGTGCCAGCAGCTTGGCGGGGGGGGAAAAACTGTTTTTT. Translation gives CASSLAGGEKLFF.

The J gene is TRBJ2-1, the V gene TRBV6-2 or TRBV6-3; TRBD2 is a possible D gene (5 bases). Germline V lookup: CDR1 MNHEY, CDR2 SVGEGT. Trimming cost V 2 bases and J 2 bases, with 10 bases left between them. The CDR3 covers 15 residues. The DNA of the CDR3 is TGTGCCAGCAGTTACGGAGGCAGCACCTACAATGAGCAGTTCTTC. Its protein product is CASSYGGSTYNEQFF.

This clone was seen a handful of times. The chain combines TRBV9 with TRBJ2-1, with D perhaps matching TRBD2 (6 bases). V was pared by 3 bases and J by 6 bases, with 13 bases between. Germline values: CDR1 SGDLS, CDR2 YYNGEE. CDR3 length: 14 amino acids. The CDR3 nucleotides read TGTGCCAGCAGCGGGGGGGACTTTCTCAATGAGCAGTTCTTC. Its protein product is CASSGGDFLNEQFF. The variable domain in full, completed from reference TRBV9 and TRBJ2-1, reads DSGVTQTPKHLITATGQRVTLRCSPRSGDLSVYWYQQSLDQGLQFLIQYYNGEERAKGNILERFSAQQFPDLHSELNLSSLELGDSALYFCASSGGDFLNEQFFGPGTRLTVL.

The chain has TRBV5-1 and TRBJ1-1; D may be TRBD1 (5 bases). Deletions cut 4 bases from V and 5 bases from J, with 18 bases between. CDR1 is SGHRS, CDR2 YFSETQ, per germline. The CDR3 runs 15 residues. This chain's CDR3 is CASSPVSGVRTEAFF. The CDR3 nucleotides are TGCGCCAGCAGCCCCGTATCGGGGGTTCGAACTGAAGCTTTCTTT.

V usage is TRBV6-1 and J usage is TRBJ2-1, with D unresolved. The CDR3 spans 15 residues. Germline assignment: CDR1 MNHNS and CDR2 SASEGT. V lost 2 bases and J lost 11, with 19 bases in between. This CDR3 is CASSETFHPSQKQFF. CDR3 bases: TGTGCCAGCAGTGAAACCTTTCATCCCTCGCAGAAGCAGTTCTTC.

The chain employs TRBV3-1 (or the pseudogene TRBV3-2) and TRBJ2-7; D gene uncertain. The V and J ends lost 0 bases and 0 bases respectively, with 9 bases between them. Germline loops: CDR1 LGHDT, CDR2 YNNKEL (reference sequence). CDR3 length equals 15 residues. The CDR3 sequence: CASSQENGSSYEQYF. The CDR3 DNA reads TGTGCCAGCAGCCAAGAAAATGGTAGCTCCTACGAGCAGTACTTC.

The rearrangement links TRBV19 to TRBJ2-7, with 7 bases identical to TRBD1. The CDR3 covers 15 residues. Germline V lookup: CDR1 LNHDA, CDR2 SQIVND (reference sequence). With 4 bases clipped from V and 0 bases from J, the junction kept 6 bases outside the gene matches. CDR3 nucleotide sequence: TGTGCCAGTAGTAATCGACAGGGAAACTCCTACGAGCAGTACTTC. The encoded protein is CASSNRQGNSYEQYF.

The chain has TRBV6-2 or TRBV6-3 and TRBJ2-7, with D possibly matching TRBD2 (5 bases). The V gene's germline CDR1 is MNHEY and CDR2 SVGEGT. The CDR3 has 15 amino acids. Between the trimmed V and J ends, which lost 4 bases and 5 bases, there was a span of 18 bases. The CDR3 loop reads CASSSLTGSYHEQYF. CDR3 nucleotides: TGTGCCAGCAGTTCCCTGACGGGGAGCTACCACGAGCAGTACTTC.